These 5 T cell receptor beta chains originate from one sample sequenced in a study of blood T cell repertoires in COVID-19. Profiled with immunoSEQ multiplex PCR; TCRdb holds only in-frame clones, not every one. The repertoire consists of a few hundred thousand clones, with roughly 86% occurring once and the leading ten covering under 3.5%. Sequencing input: PBMCs or T cells enriched from blood (not recorded which). All receptors come from a woman aged 45-65 years who had been exposed to COVID-19.

The chain uses TRBV28 and TRBJ1-2; D might be TRBD1 (6 bases). From germline, CDR1 is MDHEN and CDR2 SYDVKM. The CDR3 is 11 residues long. Trimming removed 8 bases from V and 2 bases from J, with 6 bases in between. The CDR3 reads CASQGNYGYTF. CDR3 nucleotide sequence: TGTGCCAGCCAGGGGAACTATGGCTACACCTTC.

The chain is built from TRBV28 and TRBJ1-2, with D maybe TRBD1 (6 bases). Trimming took 7 bases from V and 1 from J, leaving 16 bases between them. The CDR3 spans 15 residues. CDR1 MDHEN and CDR2 SYDVKM come from the germline V gene. Here the CDR3 reads CASTIFQGLNYGYTF. The DNA for the CDR3 is TGTGCCAGCACGATATTTCAGGGGCTTAACTATGGCTACACCTTC.

This clone was counted a single time. CDR3 region: CASSLPAGITSGANVLTF. CDR3 coding DNA: TGTGCCAGCAGCCTCCCCGCCGGGATCACCTCTGGGGCCAACGTCCTGACTTTC. The genes are TRBV7-9 and TRBJ2-6; TRBD2 is a possible D gene (5 bases). CDR1 SEHNR and CDR2 FQNEAQ come from the germline V gene (reference sequence). CDR3 length: 18 amino acids. V was cut by 5 bases and J by 0 bases, with 17 bases left in between. The full variable domain, rest sourced from reference TRBV7-9 and TRBJ2-6, is DTGVSQNPRHKITKRGQNVTFRCDPISEHNRLYWYRQTLGQGPEFLTYFQNEAQLEKSRLLSDRFSAERPKGSFSTLEIQRTEQGDSAMYLCASSLPAGITSGANVLTFGAGSRLTVL.

The chain couples TRBV28 to TRBJ1-4; 7 nucleotides align to TRBD1. CDR3 length: 13 residues. The V gene's germline CDR1 is MDHEN and CDR2 SYDVKM. The trim removed 6 bases at V and 6 bases at J, leaving 4 bases unmatched. CDR3 nucleotide sequence: TGTGCCAGCAGCCAGGGGACAGATGAAAAACTGTTTTTT. Its translation is CASSQGTDEKLFF.

This sequence joins TRBV30 and TRBJ2-4; 8 nucleotides match TRBD1. The CDR3 is 14 amino acids. The germline V gene has CDR1 GTSNPN and CDR2 SVGIG (reference sequence). The junction had 11 bases not matched to a gene; V was cut back by 5 bases and J by 8 bases. The CDR3 nucleotides read TGTGCCTGGGGCCGGCAGGGGGCGAGAGACATTCAGTACTTC. Its protein is CAWGRQGARDIQYF.